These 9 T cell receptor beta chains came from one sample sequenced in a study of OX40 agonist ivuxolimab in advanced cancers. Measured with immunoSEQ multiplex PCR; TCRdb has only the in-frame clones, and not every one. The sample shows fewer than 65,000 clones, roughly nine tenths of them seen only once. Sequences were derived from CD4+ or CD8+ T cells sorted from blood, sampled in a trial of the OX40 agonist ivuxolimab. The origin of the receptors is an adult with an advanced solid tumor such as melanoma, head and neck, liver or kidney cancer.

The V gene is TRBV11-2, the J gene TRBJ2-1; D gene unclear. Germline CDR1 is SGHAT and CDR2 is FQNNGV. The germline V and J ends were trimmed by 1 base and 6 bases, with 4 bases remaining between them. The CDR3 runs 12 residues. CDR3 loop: CASSLGFNEQFF. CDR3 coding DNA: TGTGCCAGCAGCTTAGGGTTCAATGAGCAGTTCTTC.

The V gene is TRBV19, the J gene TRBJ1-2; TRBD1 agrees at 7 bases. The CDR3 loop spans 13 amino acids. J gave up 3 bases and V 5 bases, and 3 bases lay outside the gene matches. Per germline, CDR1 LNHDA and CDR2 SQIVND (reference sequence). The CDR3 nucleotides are TGTGCCAGTAGTGCAGGGGGGCACTATGGCTACACCTTC. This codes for CASSAGGHYGYTF.

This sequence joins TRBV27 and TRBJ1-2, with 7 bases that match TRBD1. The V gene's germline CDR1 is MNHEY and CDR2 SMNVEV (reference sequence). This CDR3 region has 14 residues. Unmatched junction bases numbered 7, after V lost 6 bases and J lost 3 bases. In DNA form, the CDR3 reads TGTGCCAGCAGCCTAACAGGGGCTCACTATGGCTACACCTTC. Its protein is CASSLTGAHYGYTF.

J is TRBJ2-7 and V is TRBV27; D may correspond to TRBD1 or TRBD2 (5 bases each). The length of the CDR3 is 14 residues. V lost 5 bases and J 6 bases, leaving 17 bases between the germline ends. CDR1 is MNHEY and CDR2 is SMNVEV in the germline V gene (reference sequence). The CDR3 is CASSPGTGRGEQYF. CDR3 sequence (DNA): TGTGCCAGCAGTCCCGGGACGGGACGAGGCGAGCAGTACTTC.

The CDR3 reads CASSIAGEQETQYF. CDR3 sequence (DNA): TGTGCCAGCAGTATAGCGGGGGAGCAAGAGACCCAGTACTTC. The rearrangement links TRBV27 to TRBJ2-5; TRBD2 matches 9 bases. The ends lost 5 bases at V and 2 bases at J; junction bases unmatched: 3. Germline V gene sequence: CDR1 MNHEY, CDR2 SMNVEV (reference sequence). This CDR3 comprises 14 residues.

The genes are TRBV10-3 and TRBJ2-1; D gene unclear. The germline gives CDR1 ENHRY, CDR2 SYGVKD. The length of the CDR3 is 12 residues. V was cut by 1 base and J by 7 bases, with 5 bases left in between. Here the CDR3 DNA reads TGTGCCATCAGTGAGTTGGCGAATGAGCAGTTCTTC. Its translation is CAISELANEQFF.

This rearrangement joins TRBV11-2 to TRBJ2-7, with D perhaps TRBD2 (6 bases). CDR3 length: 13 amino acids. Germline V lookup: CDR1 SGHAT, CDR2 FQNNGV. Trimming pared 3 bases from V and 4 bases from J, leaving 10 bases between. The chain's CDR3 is CASSFRDWYEQYF. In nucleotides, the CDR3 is TGTGCCAGCAGCTTCCGGGACTGGTACGAGCAGTACTTC.

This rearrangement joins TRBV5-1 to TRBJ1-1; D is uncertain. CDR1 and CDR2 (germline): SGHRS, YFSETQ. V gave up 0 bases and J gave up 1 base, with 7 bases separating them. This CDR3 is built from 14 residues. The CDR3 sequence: CASSLVTTNTEAFF. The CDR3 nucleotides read TGCGCCAGCAGCTTGGTAACGACGAACACTGAAGCTTTCTTT.

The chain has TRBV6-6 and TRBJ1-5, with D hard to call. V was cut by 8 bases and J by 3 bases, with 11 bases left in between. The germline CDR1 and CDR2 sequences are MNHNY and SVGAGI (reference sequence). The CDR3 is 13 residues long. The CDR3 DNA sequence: TGTGCCAGCCGGGAGGGTGACAATCAGCCCCAGCATTTT. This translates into CASREGDNQPQHF.